This T cell receptor beta chain was captured by sequencing in a study of graft-versus-host responses after intestinal transplantation. Study-level background: As for transplant type, recipients had multivisceral, liver-intestinal, or isolated intestinal grafts. Uniformly, recipients were administered anti-thymocyte globulin induction with subsequent tacrolimus and steroids for three to four years. Whole-study findings and limits: GvH clones were found in recipient marrow; some appeared first in ileum or blood. Allografts of one patient group, those with graft-donor T cell macrochimerism, had high graft-versus-host to host-versus-graft clonal ratios.

The CDR3 loop spans 14 amino acids. The ends were cut back, 9 bases at V and 1 base at J, with 16 bases in the middle. Germline V gene sequence: CDR1 ENHRY, CDR2 SYGVKD. Points on this clone: Its matching antigen is unknown.

TCRdb keeps only in-frame clones here, not all; method: immunoSEQ multiplex PCR. This sample has some 150,000 clones, with roughly 91% found just once. The receptor was isolated from a human donor who received an intestinal transplant. The rearrangement links TRBV10-3 to TRBJ2-7; maybe TRBD2 (6 bases). The sample here was unstimulated CD4+ T cells sorted from spleen or lymph node cells, taken before intestinal transplant. The CDR3 spells CAIAIPGESYEQYF. For the CDR3, the DNA is TGTGCCATTGCCATTCCGGGGGAATCCTACGAGCAGTACTTC.